The 25 T cell receptor beta chains reported below all come from one sample, sequenced in a study of T cell responses to AZD1222 COVID-19 vaccine. Profiled with immunoSEQ multiplex PCR; TCRdb holds only in-frame clones, not every one. The data show about 130,000 clones, approximately 94% seen once. The sequenced sample was peripheral blood, obtained on day 0 of AZD1222 vaccination. These receptor sequences come from an adult in good health.

This clone was detected once. The V and J genes are TRBV18 and TRBJ1-1; D possibly corresponds to TRBD1 (5 bases). This CDR3 contains 16 residues. Trimming shortened V by 3 bases and J by 1 base, and 15 bases separated the two germline ends. Germline lookup yields CDR1 KGHSH and CDR2 LQKENI. The CDR3 sequence is CASSPPGGRSNTEAFF. CDR3 DNA: TGTGCCAGCTCACCTCCGGGGGGGAGATCGAACACTGAAGCTTTCTTT.

J is TRBJ1-1 and V is TRBV7-8; D is ambiguous. V lost 3 bases, J lost 1 base, and 15 bases lay in between. CDR3 size: 16 residues. In germline, CDR1 is SGHVS, CDR2 FQNEAQ. CDR3 bases: TGTGCCAGCAGCTTGACCAGGAGTACACGGAACACTGAAGCTTTCTTT. This codes for CASSLTRSTRNTEAFF.

This sequence joins TRBV7-9 and TRBJ1-1, with no clear D. CDR1 SEHNR and CDR2 FQNEAQ come from the germline V gene (reference sequence). Trimming took 4 bases from V and 0 from J, leaving 9 bases between them. The CDR3 extends over 14 amino acids. CDR3 in amino acids: CASSSGPLNTEAFF. The CDR3 bases are TGTGCCAGCAGCTCTGGGCCTTTGAACACTGAAGCTTTCTTT.

There are a few counts of this clone. This chain connects TRBV19 to TRBJ1-6, with no clear D. The germline V gene encodes CDR1 LNHDA and CDR2 SQIVND (reference sequence). The CDR3 runs 16 residues. V lost 3 bases and J 10 bases, leaving 19 bases between the germline ends. CDR3 in DNA: TGTGCCAGTAGTATGTCGAACTTCGGGAGAAGGTCACCCCTCCACTTT. It specifies CASSMSNFGRRSPLHF.

V and J are TRBV9 and TRBJ2-1, with 11 bases aligning to TRBD2. Trimming took 0 bases from V and 5 from J; bases not matched to a gene: 10. The CDR3 consists of 18 residues. The germline gives CDR1 SGDLS, CDR2 YYNGEE. The chain's CDR3 is CASSVALSGRGGDNEQFF. Written as DNA, the CDR3 is TGTGCCAGCAGCGTAGCCCTTAGCGGGAGGGGAGGGGACAATGAGCAGTTCTTC.

The rearrangement joins TRBV19 to TRBJ1-5; 8 bases are a match to TRBD1. Germline values: CDR1 LNHDA, CDR2 SQIVND (reference sequence). V lost 8 bases and J lost 7; bases outside the gene matches: 13. CDR3 length: 15 residues. This CDR3 reads CASAGLGTGEQPQHF. The CDR3 DNA follows: TGTGCCAGTGCCGGTTTAGGGACAGGAGAACAGCCCCAGCATTTT.

The genes are TRBV5-1 and TRBJ2-2, with a weak D call TRBD2 (6 bases). With 4 bases removed from V and 6 bases from J, the gap between germline ends came to 25 bases. Germline V gives CDR1 SGHRS, CDR2 YFSETQ. The CDR3 extends over 18 amino acids. The CDR3: CASSPETFREAPPGELFF. As DNA, the CDR3 is TGCGCCAGCAGCCCCGAGACGTTCAGGGAGGCTCCACCCGGGGAGCTGTTTTTT.

The J gene is TRBJ2-5, the V gene TRBV15; 8 bases fit TRBD2. CDR3 length: 17 amino acids. V gave up 2 bases and J gave up 2 bases; unmatched junction bases: 10. The germline V gene has CDR1 LNHNV and CDR2 YYDKDF (reference sequence). The DNA of the CDR3 is TGTGCCACCAGCAGAAGTCCCAGCGGGAGTAGTCAAGAGACCCAGTACTTC. This gives the protein CATSRSPSGSSQETQYF.

V and J are TRBV2 and TRBJ1-5; D gene unclear. Trimming removed 6 bases from V and 0 bases from J, with 6 bases in between. Germline lookup yields CDR1 SNHLY and CDR2 FYNNEI. The CDR3 consists of 13 residues. CDR3 sequence reads: CASREISNQPQHF. CDR3 nucleotide sequence: TGTGCCAGCAGGGAAATTAGCAATCAGCCCCAGCATTTT.

V and J are TRBV7-2 and TRBJ1-2; D is uncertain. Trimming took off 4 bases at V and 5 bases at J, with 17 bases between the two ends. The CDR3 has 15 residues. Germline values: CDR1 SGHTA, CDR2 FQGNSA. This chain's CDR3 is CASSSIDREWYGYTF. CDR3 nucleotides: TGTGCCAGCAGCTCGATAGATAGAGAATGGTATGGCTACACCTTC.

This chain uses TRBV28 with TRBJ1-2; D gene uncertain. From germline, CDR1 is MDHEN and CDR2 SYDVKM. V lost 5 bases to trimming and J lost 7 bases, with 11 bases between them. The CDR3 consists of 12 residues. As DNA, the CDR3 is TGTGCCAGCAGTACTACCGGGGTTGGCTACACCTTC. This codes for CASSTTGVGYTF.

The chain recombines TRBV24-1 with TRBJ2-7, with D possibly TRBD1 on 5 matching bases. The CDR3 is 14 amino acids. Germline CDR1 and CDR2: KGHDR and SFDVKD. With 9 bases removed from V and 7 bases from J, the gap between germline ends came to 21 bases. The DNA for the CDR3 is TGTGCCACCGCCCCCGACGGCCTGGCAGGGGAGCAGTACTTC. Residues: CATAPDGLAGEQYF.

This rearrangement joins TRBV7-6 to TRBJ1-1; perhaps TRBD1 as D (5 bases). In germline, CDR1 is SGHVS, CDR2 FNYEAQ. The CDR3 totals 15 residues. With 5 bases removed from V and 0 bases from J, the gap between germline ends came to 13 bases. This CDR3 is CASSLRGSVNTEAFF. Written as DNA, the CDR3 is TGTGCCAGCAGCCTGCGGGGGAGCGTGAACACTGAAGCTTTCTTT.

This chain links TRBV28 with TRBJ1-3, with no clear D. CDR1 is MDHEN and CDR2 is SYDVKM in the germline V gene. V was pared by 8 bases and J by 3 bases, with 11 bases between. The length of the CDR3 is 13 residues. CDR3: CASRRYNGNTIYF. CDR3 DNA: TGTGCCAGCCGAAGGTACAATGGAAACACCATATATTTT.

This CDR3 reads CASSQTRAGYTGELFF. CDR3 coding DNA: TGTGCCAGCAGCCAAACGAGAGCGGGATACACCGGGGAGCTGTTTTTT. The chain joins TRBV3-1 (or the pseudogene TRBV3-2) to TRBJ2-2; 7 bases fit TRBD2. V dropped 2 bases and J dropped 3; count of bases not matched to a gene: 6. Germline V lookup: CDR1 LGHDT, CDR2 YNNKEL (reference sequence). The CDR3 runs to 16 residues.

The chain couples TRBV27 to TRBJ1-2; D is unclear. The V end lost 5 bases, the J end lost 2 bases, and 15 bases lay between the germline ends. Germline V gene lookup returns CDR1 MNHEY and CDR2 SMNVEV (reference sequence). The CDR3 spans 15 residues. The CDR3 region has the DNA TGTGCCAGCAGTACCCGGGCCGCGGGGAACTATGGCTACACCTTC. This translates into CASSTRAAGNYGYTF.

The chain carries TRBV27 and TRBJ2-7, with unresolved D. The V end was cut by 2 bases, the J end by 4 bases, with 18 bases between. The V gene's germline CDR1 is MNHEY and CDR2 SMNVEV (reference sequence). This CDR3 has 16 amino acids. CDR3 sequence (DNA): TGTGCCAGCAGTTTAAGCGCAGCTTTGTGGGCTTACGAGCAGTACTTC. It translates to CASSLSAALWAYEQYF.

In its sample, this clone was seen once. The genes are TRBV3-1 (or the pseudogene TRBV3-2) and TRBJ2-2; possible D gene TRBD2, 5 bases. CDR1 is LGHDT and CDR2 is YNNKEL in the germline V gene (reference sequence). The CDR3 consists of 14 residues. V lost 1 base and J lost 6, with 9 bases in between. CDR3 region: CASSQAGEPGELFF. CDR3 nucleotide sequence: TGTGCCAGCAGCCAAGCTGGGGAGCCCGGGGAGCTGTTTTTT.

The chain has TRBV5-6 and TRBJ2-2, with 9 bases identical to TRBD1. Germline lookup yields CDR1 SGHDT and CDR2 YYEEEE. The length of the CDR3 is 18 residues. Trimming took 2 bases from V and 3 from J; bases not matched to a gene: 11. CDR3 in amino acids: CASSFKSRGQGYTGELFF. The CDR3, as DNA: TGTGCCAGCAGCTTTAAGAGTAGGGGACAGGGCTACACCGGGGAGCTGTTTTTT. The whole variable domain, remainder taken from reference TRBV5-6 and TRBJ2-2, is DAGVTQSPTHLIKTRGQQVTLRCSPKSGHDTVSWYQQALGQGPQFIFQYYEEEERQRGNFPDRFSGHQFPNYSSELNVNALLLGDSALYLCASSFKSRGQGYTGELFFGEGSRLTVL.

The CDR3, as DNA: TGTGCCATCAGGGACAGGGGGGAGAGAGCTTTCTTT. This encodes CAIRDRGERAFF. The chain is built from TRBV10-3 and TRBJ1-1; 10 bases are a match to TRBD1. The CDR3 has 12 residues. Germline CDR1 and CDR2: ENHRY and SYGVKD. V lost 6 bases to trimming and J lost 10 bases; unmatched junction nucleotides: 5.

This chain links TRBV12-3 or TRBV12-4 with TRBJ1-1; maybe TRBD1 (6 bases). The CDR3 runs 13 residues. Trimming took 5 bases from V and 5 from J, leaving 12 bases between them. CDR3 loop: CASSTGRGTEAFF. The CDR3 coding sequence is TGTGCCAGCAGTACAGGGCGAGGAACTGAAGCTTTCTTT.

The rearrangement links TRBV6-2 or TRBV6-3 to TRBJ1-4; D ambiguous. The CDR3 runs 15 residues. The germline V gene encodes CDR1 MNHEY and CDR2 SVGEGT. The V end was cut by 6 bases, the J end by 5 bases, with 16 bases between. The CDR3 DNA sequence: TGTGCCAGCAGCAACAATTTCCGACTAAATGAAAAACTGTTTTTT. Translation gives CASSNNFRLNEKLFF.

The chain combines TRBV19 with TRBJ2-7; possibly TRBD1 or TRBD2 for D (5 bases each). The V end was cut by 7 bases, the J end by 3 bases, with 22 bases between. Germline-derived CDR1 and CDR2 are LNHDA and SQIVND (reference sequence). CDR3 length: 16 amino acids. CDR3 region: CASTDRGRDGRYEQYF. Here the CDR3 DNA reads TGTGCCAGTACCGATCGGGGCCGGGACGGACGCTACGAGCAGTACTTC.

The rearrangement uses TRBV27 and TRBJ1-1; 9 bases line up with TRBD1. This CDR3 is built from 14 residues. J gave up 6 bases and V 7 bases, and 9 bases lay outside the gene matches. Germline CDR1 reads MNHEY; CDR2 reads SMNVEV (reference sequence). The CDR3 sequence is CASKEAGTGSEAFF. The CDR3 DNA follows: TGTGCCAGCAAAGAAGCCGGGACAGGGTCTGAAGCTTTCTTT.

The chain employs TRBV20-1 and TRBJ1-2; 7 bases are shared with TRBD1. Germline CDR1 reads DFQATT; CDR2 reads SNEGSKA (reference sequence). Losses at the gene ends were 7 bases for V and 7 bases for J; bases not matched to a gene: 6. The CDR3 sequence is 11 residues long. The CDR3 protein is CSGIGGVGYTF. The CDR3 bases are TGCAGTGGTATAGGGGGCGTTGGCTACACCTTC.